This TCR beta chain was identified during a study of blood T cells in healthy people across ages. The table lists this clonotype with a few counts. The antigen remains undetermined. Through a sample-barcoded 5' primer and a J-beta primer mix, a second PCR was run for roughly 6 to 11 cycles. TCRdb ran MiXCR on the 5' RACE reads and lists one entry per CDR3 protein. This table has a few hundred thousand distinct CDR3 sequences, roughly half appearing once. Germline-derived CDR1 and CDR2 are SGHTA and FQGNSA. V dropped 5 bases and J dropped 0 bases, with 5 bases sitting between them. CDR3 length equals 13 residues. Overall study findings and caveats: Estimated diversity, derived from one million T cells, was regarded as an underestimate. Lack of knowledge of donor CMV status possibly confounded expanded clonotype changes.

This TCR was sampled from a man aged 55-75 years in good health. The sample comprised blood. This rearrangement joins TRBV7-2 to TRBJ2-1; unclear D gene. The CDR3 sequence: CASSRNSYNEQFF. As DNA, the CDR3 is TGTGCCAGCAGCCGCAACTCCTACAATGAGCAGTTCTTC.